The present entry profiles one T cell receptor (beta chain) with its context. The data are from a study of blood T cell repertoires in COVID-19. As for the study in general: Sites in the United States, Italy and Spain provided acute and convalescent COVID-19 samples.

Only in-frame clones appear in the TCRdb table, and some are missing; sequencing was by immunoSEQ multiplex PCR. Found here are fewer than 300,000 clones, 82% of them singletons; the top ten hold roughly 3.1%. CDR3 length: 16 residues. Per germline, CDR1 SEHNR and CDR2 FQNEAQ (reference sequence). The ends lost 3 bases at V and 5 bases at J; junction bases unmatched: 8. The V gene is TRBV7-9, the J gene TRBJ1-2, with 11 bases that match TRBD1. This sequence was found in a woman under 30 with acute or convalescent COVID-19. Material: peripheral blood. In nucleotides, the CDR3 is TGTGCCAGCAGCTTCTCTTTCGGGACAGGGGGGTATGGCTACACCTTC. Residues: CASSFSFGTGGYGYTF.